The 23 T cell receptor beta chains below all came from one sample that was sequenced in a study of Graves' ophthalmopathy and Graves' hyperthyroidism. The authors amplified TCR beta CDR3 regions from RNA transcripts. HTBI primers served in a first-round RT-PCR, which a second-round multiplex PCR followed. TCRdb ran MiXCR on the multiplex PCR reads and lists one entry per CDR3 protein. The sample holds about 590,000 distinct CDR3 sequences, under 45% seen once. Material for sequencing was peripheral blood or thyroid tissue (not recorded which). These receptors were taken from an adult man with Graves' hyperthyroidism.

This clonotype was seen at least ten times. The rearrangement joins TRBV15 to TRBJ2-6, with 7 bases aligning to TRBD1. The CDR3 consists of 16 residues. Unmatched junction bases numbered 6, after V lost 0 bases and J lost 7 bases. Germline V gene data show CDR1 as LNHNV and CDR2 as YYDKDF (reference sequence). Written as DNA, the CDR3 is TGTGCCACCAGCAGAGAACCATGGACAGGTGCCAACGTCCTGACTTTC. It is translated as CATSREPWTGANVLTF.

The chain recombines TRBV29-1 with TRBJ2-7, with D tentatively TRBD2 (6 bases). Per germline, CDR1 SQVTM and CDR2 ANQGSEA. This CDR3 is built from 15 residues. V gave up 1 base and J gave up 7 bases, with 20 bases separating them. The CDR3 loop is CSVEGEAGSCNEQYF. The CDR3 DNA is TGCAGCGTTGAAGGGGAGGCAGGGTCGTGCAATGAGCAGTACTTC.

Concerning this clonotype itself: This could be a read error, since a much larger clone is one nucleotide away. V gene TRBV7-8 combines with J gene TRBJ1-3, with a possible D match to TRBD1 (5 bases). The CDR3 loop spans 15 amino acids. Germline V gene lookup returns CDR1 SGHVS and CDR2 FQNEAQ. Trimming removed 4 bases at V and 3 bases at J, with 13 bases between. The CDR3 here is CASSSGLRDGNTIYF. CDR3 coding DNA: TGTGCCAGCAGCTCAGGGTTACGGGATGGAAACACCATATATTTT. Variable domain in full (rest from reference TRBV7-8 and TRBJ1-3): GAGVSQSPRYKVAKRGQDVALRCDPISGHVSLFWYQQALGQGPEFLTYFQNEAQLDKSGLPSDRFFAERPEGSVSTLKIQRTQQEDSAVYLCASSSGLRDGNTIYFGEGSWLTVV.

The V gene is TRBV29-1, the J gene TRBJ1-1, with D hard to call. The CDR3 runs 13 residues. Germline lookup yields CDR1 SQVTM and CDR2 ANQGSEA. The V and J ends lost 7 bases and 4 bases respectively, with 16 bases between them. CDR3 amino acids: CSADAAGSTEAFF. CDR3 in DNA: TGCAGCGCAGATGCGGCGGGAAGCACTGAAGCTTTCTTT.

The CDR3 DNA sequence: TGTGCCAGCAGCTTAGCGGGGGAGAAGTACTTC. This sequence encodes CASSLAGEKYF. The gene calls are TRBV7-9 and TRBJ2-7, with D perhaps TRBD1 or TRBD2 (5 bases each). From germline, CDR1 is SEHNR and CDR2 FQNEAQ (reference sequence). V lost 0 bases and J 11 bases, leaving 8 bases between the germline ends. The CDR3 is 11 amino acids. Variable domain in full (rest from reference TRBV7-9 and TRBJ2-7): DTGVSQNPRHKITKRGQNVTFRCDPISEHNRLYWYRQTLGQGPEFLTYFQNEAQLEKSRLLSDRFSAERPKGSFSTLEIQRTEQGDSAMYLCASSLAGEKYFGPGTRLTVT.

The chain is built from TRBV9 and TRBJ2-2, with 7 positions matching TRBD2. Per germline, CDR1 SGDLS and CDR2 YYNGEE. The CDR3 sequence is 15 residues long. The trim removed 7 bases at V and 6 bases at J, leaving 12 bases unmatched. The CDR3 region is CASDRGEGQSGELFF. DNA of the CDR3: TGTGCCAGCGATCGGGGGGAGGGCCAATCCGGGGAGCTGTTTTTT.

This clonotype appeared many times. This sequence joins TRBV6-5 and TRBJ1-6; tentatively, D is TRBD1 (5 bases). The germline CDR1 and CDR2 sequences are MNHEY and SVGAGI. The ends were cut back, 2 bases at V and 8 bases at J, with 7 bases in the middle. The CDR3 consists of 13 residues. CDR3 protein: CASSYGGDSPLHF. The DNA for the CDR3 is TGTGCCAGCAGTTACGGGGGGGATTCACCCCTCCACTTT.

Many counts were recorded for this clonotype. V is TRBV29-1 and J is TRBJ2-7, with a possible D match to TRBD2 (5 bases). V dropped 3 bases and J dropped 6 bases, with 24 bases sitting between them. Germline values: CDR1 SQVTM, CDR2 ANQGSEA. The CDR3 is 16 amino acids. This CDR3 reads CSVEGLEGSRAGEQYF. The CDR3 nucleotides are TGCAGCGTTGAGGGGTTAGAGGGCAGTCGCGCCGGCGAGCAGTACTTC.

This clonotype was found a few times. The CDR3 spells CASSMLGLTEAFF. The DNA for the CDR3 is TGTGCCAGTAGTATGCTAGGGCTTACTGAAGCTTTCTTT. This chain joins TRBV19 and TRBJ1-1; D remains ambiguous. This CDR3 region has 13 residues. The germline V and J ends were trimmed by 3 bases and 5 bases, with 10 bases remaining between them. Germline V gene lookup returns CDR1 LNHDA and CDR2 SQIVND (reference sequence).

Ten or more counts support this clonotype. This CDR3 reads CASSESLASYGYTF. The CDR3 DNA reads TGTGCCAGCAGTGAAAGTCTGGCAAGCTATGGCTACACCTTC. V is TRBV2 and J is TRBJ1-2, with D hard to call. Trimming cost V 2 bases and J 4 bases, with 11 bases left between them. CDR3 length: 14 residues. Germline V gene data show CDR1 as SNHLY and CDR2 as FYNNEI.

The V gene is TRBV9, the J gene TRBJ1-4; TRBD1 aligns across 7 bases. Germline V gene lookup returns CDR1 SGDLS and CDR2 YYNGEE. The CDR3 is made up of 13 amino acids. With V trimmed by 4 bases and J by 8 bases, 5 bases remained unmatched. CDR3 sequence reads: CASSFRTGEKLFF. For the CDR3, the DNA is TGTGCCAGCAGCTTTAGGACAGGCGAAAAACTGTTTTTT. The complete variable domain, with remaining parts taken from reference TRBV9 and TRBJ1-4, reads DSGVTQTPKHLITATGQRVTLRCSPRSGDLSVYWYQQSLDQGLQFLIQYYNGEERAKGNILERFSAQQFPDLHSELNLSSLELGDSALYFCASSFRTGEKLFFGSGTQLSVL.

The rearrangement uses TRBV5-1 and TRBJ1-3, with TRBD1 as a possible D gene (5 bases). Trimming left V 5 bases short and J 0 bases short, with 15 bases between. Germline V gene data show CDR1 as SGHRS and CDR2 as YFSETQ. CDR3 length: 16 residues. The CDR3 sequence is CASSTFDSSSGNTIYF. CDR3 sequence (DNA): TGCGCCAGCAGTACATTCGACAGCAGCTCTGGAAACACCATATATTTT.

The table lists this clonotype with many counts. This chain links TRBV20-1 with TRBJ1-5; weak D call: TRBD1 (5 bases). The CDR3 length is 14 residues. V was cut by 1 base and J by 4 bases, with 11 bases left in between. The V gene's germline CDR1 is DFQATT and CDR2 SNEGSKA (reference sequence). The CDR3 DNA is TGCAGTGCTAGAGTCGGGCAGGGAAATCAGCCCCAGCATTTT. This sequence encodes CSARVGQGNQPQHF.

This clonotype was seen repeatedly, ten times or more. The rearrangement links TRBV10-3 to TRBJ2-7, with TRBD2 as a possible D gene (5 bases). V lost 6 bases, J lost 1 base, and 10 bases lay in between. The CDR3 spans 13 residues. Germline CDR1 and CDR2: ENHRY and SYGVKD. CDR3 nucleotides: TGTGCCATCAGCGGACTGGATTCCTACGAGCAGTACTTC. Its protein product is CAISGLDSYEQYF.

This clonotype was seen many times. The chain uses TRBV7-2 and TRBJ1-1; no firm D call. V was clipped by 2 bases and J by 0 bases, with 22 bases between them. The CDR3 has 19 amino acids. The V gene's germline CDR1 is SGHTA and CDR2 FQGNSA. The CDR3 protein is CASSLWPKGPNFMNTEAFF. The CDR3 region has the DNA TGTGCCAGCAGCTTATGGCCGAAGGGTCCAAACTTTATGAACACTGAAGCTTTCTTT.

As for this clonotype: At one boundary the junction diverges from the germline segment, which might be a read error. V gene TRBV30 combines with J gene TRBJ1-1; D is unresolved. The CDR3 has 12 amino acids. Germline loops: CDR1 GTSNPN, CDR2 SVGIG (reference sequence). The CDR3 nucleotides read TGTGCCTGGAGGAAAGGGAACGCTGAAGCTTTCTTT. Translating gives CAWRKGNAEAFF.

This clonotype was picked up one time. Being one base from a much bigger clone, this may be a read error. The V and J genes are TRBV5-1 and TRBJ2-5; possible D gene TRBD2, 7 bases. The length of the CDR3 is 15 residues. Looked up from germline, CDR1 is SGHRS and CDR2 is YFSETQ. The CDR3 region has the DNA TGCGCCAGCAGCCCCGTACAGGCGGGGGCAGAGACCCGGTACTTC. It specifies CASSPVQAGAETRYF.

The chain carries TRBV2 and TRBJ1-6; D may be TRBD1 (5 bases). Trimming shortened V by 4 bases and J by 4 bases, and 11 bases separated the two germline ends. Germline values: CDR1 SNHLY, CDR2 FYNNEI. This CDR3 spans 15 amino acids. CDR3: CASSVGQGYNSPLHF. In nucleotides, the CDR3 is TGTGCCAGCAGTGTAGGCCAGGGATATAATTCACCCCTCCACTTT.

V and J are TRBV15 and TRBJ1-4; D is unclear. Germline assignment: CDR1 LNHNV and CDR2 YYDKDF (reference sequence). Between the trimmed V and J ends, which lost 3 bases and 0 bases, there was a span of 11 bases. The CDR3 loop spans 16 amino acids. Here the CDR3 DNA reads TGTGCCACCAGCAGCCCGCCCGGGGCAACTAATGAAAAACTGTTTTTT. Encoded protein: CATSSPPGATNEKLFF.

To note about this clonotype: The junction departs from the called germline gene at one end, perhaps through a read error. The rearrangement joins TRBV29-1 to TRBJ1-2, with D possibly TRBD1 on 6 matching bases. Germline values: CDR1 SQVTM, CDR2 ANQGSEA. The CDR3 is made up of 12 amino acids. The CDR3 is CGVGRGADGYTF. The DNA of the CDR3 is TGCGGCGTTGGTAGGGGGGCCGATGGCTACACCTTC.

The rearrangement links TRBV4-1 to TRBJ1-5, with 8 bases fitting TRBD1. This CDR3 spans 16 amino acids. Germline V gives CDR1 MGHRA, CDR2 YSYEKL. The junction had 7 bases not matched to a gene; V was cut back by 4 bases and J by 2 bases. The CDR3: CASSRLQGGGNQPQHF. The DNA for the CDR3 is TGCGCCAGCAGCCGCTTACAGGGGGGAGGCAATCAGCCCCAGCATTTT.

This chain connects TRBV6-5 to TRBJ1-1; the D gene is possibly TRBD1 (6 bases). From germline, CDR1 is MNHEY and CDR2 SVGAGI. V dropped 2 bases and J dropped 1 base, with 14 bases sitting between them. The CDR3 extends over 16 amino acids. The CDR3 nucleotides read TGTGCCAGCAGTTACCGGTTTGCAGGGGAGAACACTGAAGCTTTCTTT. Translating gives CASSYRFAGENTEAFF.

J is TRBJ1-1 and V is TRBV9; unclear D gene. V was cut by 5 bases and J by 0 bases, with 11 bases left in between. The CDR3 covers 14 residues. Germline V lookup: CDR1 SGDLS, CDR2 YYNGEE. The CDR3 bases are TGTGCCAGCAGTAGGACGGAGGTGAACACTGAAGCTTTCTTT. This translates into CASSRTEVNTEAFF.